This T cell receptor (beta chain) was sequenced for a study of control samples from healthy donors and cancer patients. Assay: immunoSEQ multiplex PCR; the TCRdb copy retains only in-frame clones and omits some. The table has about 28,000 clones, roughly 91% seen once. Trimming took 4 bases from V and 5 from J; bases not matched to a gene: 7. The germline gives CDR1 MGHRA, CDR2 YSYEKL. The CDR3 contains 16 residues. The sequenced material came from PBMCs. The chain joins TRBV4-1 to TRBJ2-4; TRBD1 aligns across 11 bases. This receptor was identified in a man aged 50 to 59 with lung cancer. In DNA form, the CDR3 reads TGCGCCAGCAGCCCTGGACAGGGGGCAATGGAAAACATTCAGTACTTC. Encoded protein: CASSPGQGAMENIQYF.